This T cell receptor beta chain was sequenced in a study of lymphopenia after photon versus proton radiotherapy. Study-wide results and limits: Post-nadir diversity loss with photons came from oligoclonal expansion, particularly CD8+ Temra cells.

Measured with immunoSEQ multiplex PCR; TCRdb has only the in-frame clones, and not every one. The sample has 10,000 to 15,000 clones; 89% are singletons. Unmatched junction bases numbered 7, after V lost 1 base and J lost 4 bases. Germline assignment: CDR1 SGHTA and CDR2 FQGNSA. The CDR3 totals 15 residues. On this clone itself: The antigen is not known.

This chain links TRBV7-2 with TRBJ2-7, with 7 nucleotides matching TRBD1. This specimen consisted of peripheral blood, obtained from a patient treated with proton-based radiotherapy. The receptor's source is a man in his fifties or sixties with pancreatic cancer. CDR3 protein: CASSLGGGRGYEQYF. CDR3 bases: TGTGCCAGCAGCTTAGGTGGGGGCAGGGGGTACGAGCAGTACTTC.